The text below deals with one T cell receptor beta chain. Its matching antigen is unknown. The CDR3 totals 16 residues. The V segment lost 5 bases and the J segment 4 bases; nucleotides outside the gene matches: 11. From germline, CDR1 is KGHSH and CDR2 LQKENI. Sequencing was performed with immunoSEQ multiplex PCR; in TCRdb, only in-frame clones are kept and a portion is missing. This sample carries roughly 80,000 clones, 85% of them seen once, and the ten largest clones take roughly 0.71%. The data belong to a study of OX40 agonist ivuxolimab in advanced cancers. Findings and caveats of the study: Expanded peripheral T-cell antigen specificity went undetermined.

This clonotype was sampled from an adult with an advanced solid tumor such as melanoma, head and neck, liver or kidney cancer. Sample: CD4+ or CD8+ T cells sorted from blood, taken in a trial of the OX40 agonist ivuxolimab. The J gene is TRBJ2-5, the V gene TRBV18, with 9 bases identical to TRBD1. Here the CDR3 reads CASSSYGQGISETQYF. The CDR3 DNA follows: TGTGCCAGCTCATCCTACGGACAGGGGATCTCAGAGACCCAGTACTTC.